The entry below gives a single T cell receptor (beta chain) sequence along with its context. The antigen remains unidentified. TCRdb's copy holds only in-frame clones and misses some; the assay was immunoSEQ multiplex PCR. This repertoire shows around 580,000 clones, 95% to 98% found once; its top ten account for approximately 0.3%. This entry is derived from a study of shared clonotypes between healthy human individuals. Study-wide results and caveats: For naive CD4 cells, 5% to 6.5% of clonotypes were shared across a few donors. Estimated richness values were generally larger in naive subsets than in memory subsets.

CDR3 length: 14 residues. The germline V gene has CDR1 MDHEN and CDR2 SYDVKM. V shed 6 bases and J shed 7 bases, with 19 bases lying between them. In the naive CD8 group, cells lacked CD45RO and were positively selected for CCR7, so terminally differentiated effector memory CD45RA+ cells were left out. Material for sequencing was naive CD8+ T cells sorted from blood. This rearrangement joins TRBV28 to TRBJ2-7; D possibly corresponds to TRBD2 (5 bases). The source of this sequence is a young man in good health. CDR3 sequence reads: CASRYQPGPGEQYF. The DNA for the CDR3 is TGTGCCAGCAGATACCAACCGGGCCCGGGGGAGCAGTACTTC.